There are a few counts of the clone carrying this T cell receptor (beta chain). V was clipped by 4 bases and J by 2 bases, with 8 bases between them. This CDR3 comprises 14 residues. Germline CDR1 and CDR2: MGHRA and YSYEKL. RNA transcripts provided the source from which TCR beta CDR3 regions were amplified. Initially, a first-round RT-PCR of the TCR CDR3 employed the HTBI primer set. TCRdb called the multiplex PCR reads again in MiXCR, with one record for every CDR3 protein. The table has a few hundred thousand distinct CDR3 sequences, more than 15% seen once; the top ten hold over 7.5%. The data were taken from a study of T cells in Graves' hyperthyroidism and ophthalmopathy.

Sequencing was carried out using blood. The TCR was taken from a woman between 18 and 29 years old with Graves' hyperthyroidism. The rearrangement joins TRBV4-1 to TRBJ1-4, with no clear D. CDR3 nucleotide sequence: TGCGCCAGCAGCCGTTTGACGACTAATGAAAAACTGTTTTTT. Its translation is CASSRLTTNEKLFF.